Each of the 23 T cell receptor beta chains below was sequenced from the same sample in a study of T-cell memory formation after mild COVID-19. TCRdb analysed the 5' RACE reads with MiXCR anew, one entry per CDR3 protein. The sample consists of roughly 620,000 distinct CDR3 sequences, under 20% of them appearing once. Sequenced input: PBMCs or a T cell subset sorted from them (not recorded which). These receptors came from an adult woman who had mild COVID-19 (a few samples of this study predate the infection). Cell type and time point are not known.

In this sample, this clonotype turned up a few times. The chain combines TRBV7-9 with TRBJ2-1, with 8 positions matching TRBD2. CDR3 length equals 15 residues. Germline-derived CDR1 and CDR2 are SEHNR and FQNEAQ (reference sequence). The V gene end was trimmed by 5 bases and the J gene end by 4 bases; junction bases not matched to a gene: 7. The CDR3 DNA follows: TGTGCCAGCAGCAGATCCGGGACTAGATACAATGAGCAGTTCTTC. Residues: CASSRSGTRYNEQFF. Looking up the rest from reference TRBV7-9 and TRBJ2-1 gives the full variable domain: DTGVSQNPRHKITKRGQNVTFRCDPISEHNRLYWYRQTLGQGPEFLTYFQNEAQLEKSRLLSDRFSAERPKGSFSTLEIQRTEQGDSAMYLCASSRSGTRYNEQFFGPGTRLTVL.

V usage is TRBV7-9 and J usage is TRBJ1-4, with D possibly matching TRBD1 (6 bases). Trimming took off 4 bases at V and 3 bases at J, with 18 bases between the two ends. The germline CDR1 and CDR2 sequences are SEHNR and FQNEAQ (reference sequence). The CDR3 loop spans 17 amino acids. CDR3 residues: CASSSTHGQPSNEKLFF. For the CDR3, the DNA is TGTGCCAGCAGCTCGACCCATGGACAGCCATCTAATGAAAAACTGTTTTTT.

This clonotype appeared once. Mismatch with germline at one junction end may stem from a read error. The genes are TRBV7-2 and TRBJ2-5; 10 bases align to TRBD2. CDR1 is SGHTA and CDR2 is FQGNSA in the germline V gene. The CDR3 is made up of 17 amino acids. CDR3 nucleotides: TGCGCCAGCAGCCAAGGAAAGCTAGCGGGGGTCCAAGAGACCCAGTACTTC. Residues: CASSQGKLAGVQETQYF.

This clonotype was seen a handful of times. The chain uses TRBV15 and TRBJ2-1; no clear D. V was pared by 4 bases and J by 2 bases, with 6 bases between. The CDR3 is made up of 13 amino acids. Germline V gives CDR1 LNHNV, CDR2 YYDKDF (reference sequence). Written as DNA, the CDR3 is TGTGCCACCAGCACCCTGCCCTACAATGAGCAGTTCTTC. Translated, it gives CATSTLPYNEQFF.

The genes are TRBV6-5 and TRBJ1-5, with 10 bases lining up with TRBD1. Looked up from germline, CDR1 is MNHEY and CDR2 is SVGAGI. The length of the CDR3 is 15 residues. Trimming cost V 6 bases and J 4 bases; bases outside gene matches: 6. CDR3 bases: TGTGCCAGCAGCCACTCGGACAGGGGGAATCAGCCCCAGCATTTT. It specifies CASSHSDRGNQPQHF.

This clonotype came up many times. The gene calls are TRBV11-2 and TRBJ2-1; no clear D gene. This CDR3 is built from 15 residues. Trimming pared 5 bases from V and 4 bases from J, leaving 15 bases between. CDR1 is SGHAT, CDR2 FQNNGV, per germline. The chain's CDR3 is CASSPVPSPYNEQFF. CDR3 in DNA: TGTGCCAGCAGCCCCGTCCCATCCCCATACAATGAGCAGTTCTTC.

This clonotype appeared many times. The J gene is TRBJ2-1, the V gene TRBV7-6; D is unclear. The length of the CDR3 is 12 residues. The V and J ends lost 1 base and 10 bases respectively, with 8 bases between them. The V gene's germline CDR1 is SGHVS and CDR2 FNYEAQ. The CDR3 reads CASSLEFGEQFF. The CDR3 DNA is TGTGCCAGCAGCTTAGAGTTCGGGGAGCAGTTCTTC.

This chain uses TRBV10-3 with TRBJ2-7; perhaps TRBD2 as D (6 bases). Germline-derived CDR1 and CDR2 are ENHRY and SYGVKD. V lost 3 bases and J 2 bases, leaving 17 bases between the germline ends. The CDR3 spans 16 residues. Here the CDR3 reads CAISDPGTPKTYEQYF. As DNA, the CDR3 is TGTGCCATCAGTGATCCCGGGACTCCGAAAACCTACGAGCAGTACTTC.

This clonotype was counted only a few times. The DNA for the CDR3 is TGTGCCACCAGTGATCCCCGGACAGGGACGGAGGCCCAGCATTTT. Translating gives CATSDPRTGTEAQHF. The rearrangement joins TRBV24-1 to TRBJ1-5; 8 nucleotides agree with TRBD1. In germline, CDR1 is KGHDR, CDR2 SFDVKD. The length of the CDR3 is 15 residues. Trimming took 3 bases from V and 11 from J; bases not matched to a gene: 11.

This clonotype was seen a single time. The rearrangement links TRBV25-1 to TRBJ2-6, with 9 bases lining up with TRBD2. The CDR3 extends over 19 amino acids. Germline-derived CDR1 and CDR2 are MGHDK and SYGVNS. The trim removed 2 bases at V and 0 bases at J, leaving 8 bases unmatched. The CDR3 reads CASSEASGRTYSGANVLTF. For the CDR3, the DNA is TGTGCCAGCAGTGAAGCAAGCGGGAGGACCTACTCTGGGGCCAACGTCCTGACTTTC.

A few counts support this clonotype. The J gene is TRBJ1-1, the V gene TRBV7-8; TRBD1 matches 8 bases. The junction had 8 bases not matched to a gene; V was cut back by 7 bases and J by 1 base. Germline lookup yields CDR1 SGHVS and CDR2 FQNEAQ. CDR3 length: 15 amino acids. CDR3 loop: CASTPPTGANTEAFF. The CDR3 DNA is TGTGCCAGCACCCCGCCGACAGGGGCGAACACTGAAGCTTTCTTT.

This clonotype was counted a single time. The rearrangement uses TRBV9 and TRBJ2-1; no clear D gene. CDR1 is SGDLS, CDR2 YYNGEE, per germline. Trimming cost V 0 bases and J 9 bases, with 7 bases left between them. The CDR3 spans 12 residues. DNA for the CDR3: TGTGCCAGCAGCGTAGGGTCTAGTGAGCAGTTCTTC. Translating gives CASSVGSSEQFF.

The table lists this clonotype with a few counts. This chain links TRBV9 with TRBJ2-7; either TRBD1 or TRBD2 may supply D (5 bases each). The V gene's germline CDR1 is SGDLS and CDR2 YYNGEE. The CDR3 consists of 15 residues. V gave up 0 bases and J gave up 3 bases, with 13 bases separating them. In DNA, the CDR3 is TGTGCCAGCAGCGTAGATCCGGGGCTGAGCTACGAGCAGTACTTC. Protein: CASSVDPGLSYEQYF.

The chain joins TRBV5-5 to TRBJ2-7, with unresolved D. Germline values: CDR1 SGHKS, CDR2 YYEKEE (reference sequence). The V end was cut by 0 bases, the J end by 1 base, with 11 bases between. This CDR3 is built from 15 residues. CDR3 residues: CASSLEGHTSYEQYF. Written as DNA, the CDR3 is TGTGCCAGCAGCTTGGAGGGCCACACGTCCTACGAGCAGTACTTC.

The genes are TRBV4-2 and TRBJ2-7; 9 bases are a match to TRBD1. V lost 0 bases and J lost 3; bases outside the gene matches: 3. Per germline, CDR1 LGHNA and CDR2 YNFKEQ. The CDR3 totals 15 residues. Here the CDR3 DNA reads TGTGCCAGCAGCCAAGAAGACAGGGGGTACTACGAGCAGTACTTC. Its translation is CASSQEDRGYYEQYF.

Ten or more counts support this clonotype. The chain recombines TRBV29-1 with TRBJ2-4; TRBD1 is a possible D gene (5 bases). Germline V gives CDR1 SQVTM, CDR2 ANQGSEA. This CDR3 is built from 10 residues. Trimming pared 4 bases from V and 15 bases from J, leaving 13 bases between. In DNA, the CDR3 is TGCAGCGTTGTAGGGGAAGGTGTGTACTTC. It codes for CSVVGEGVYF.

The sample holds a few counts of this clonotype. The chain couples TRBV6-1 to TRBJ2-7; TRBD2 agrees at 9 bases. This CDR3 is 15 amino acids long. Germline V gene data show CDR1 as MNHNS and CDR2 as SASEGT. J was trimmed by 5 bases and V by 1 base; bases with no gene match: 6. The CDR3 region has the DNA TGTGCCAGCAGTGAAGTGGGACTAGCTAGCCACGAGCAGTACTTC. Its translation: CASSEVGLASHEQYF.

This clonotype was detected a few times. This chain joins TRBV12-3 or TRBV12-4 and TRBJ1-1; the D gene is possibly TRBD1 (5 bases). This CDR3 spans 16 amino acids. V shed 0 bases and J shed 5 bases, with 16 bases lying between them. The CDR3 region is CASSLASRGLGTEAFF. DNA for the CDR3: TGTGCCAGCAGTTTAGCGTCTCGGGGGTTGGGGACTGAAGCTTTCTTT.

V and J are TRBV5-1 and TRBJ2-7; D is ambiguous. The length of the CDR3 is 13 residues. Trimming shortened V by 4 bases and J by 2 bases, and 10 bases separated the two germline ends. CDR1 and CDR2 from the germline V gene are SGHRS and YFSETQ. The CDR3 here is CASSNDGAYEQYF. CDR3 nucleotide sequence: TGCGCCAGCAGCAATGACGGAGCCTACGAGCAGTACTTC.

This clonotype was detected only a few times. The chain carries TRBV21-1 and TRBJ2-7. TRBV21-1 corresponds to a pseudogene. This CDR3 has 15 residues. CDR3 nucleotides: TGTGCCAGCAGCAACTACAGTCTATCCTCCTACGAGCAGTACTTC. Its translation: CASSNYSLSSYEQYF.

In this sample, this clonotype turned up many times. In DNA form, the CDR3 reads TGCAGCGTTGGATACGAAGAGCAGTTCTTC. Amino acid sequence: CSVGYEEQFF. This chain connects TRBV29-1 to TRBJ2-1, with no clear D. Trimming stripped 4 bases from V and 10 bases from J, with 8 bases between. The CDR3 has 10 amino acids. Germline V gene data show CDR1 as SQVTM and CDR2 as ANQGSEA.

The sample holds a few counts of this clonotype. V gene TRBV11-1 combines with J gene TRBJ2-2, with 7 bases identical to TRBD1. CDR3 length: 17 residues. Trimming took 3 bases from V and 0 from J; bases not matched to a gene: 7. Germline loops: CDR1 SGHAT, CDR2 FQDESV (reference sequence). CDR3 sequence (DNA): TGTGCCAGCAGCTTCACCATGGGACAGACGAACACCGGGGAGCTGTTTTTT. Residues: CASSFTMGQTNTGELFF.

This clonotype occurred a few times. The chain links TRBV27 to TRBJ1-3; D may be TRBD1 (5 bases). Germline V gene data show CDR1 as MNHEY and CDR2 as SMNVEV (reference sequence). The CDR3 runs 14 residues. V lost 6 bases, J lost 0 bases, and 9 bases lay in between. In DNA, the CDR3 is TGTGCCAGCAGGGGGGAATTCTCTGGAAACACCATATATTTT. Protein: CASRGEFSGNTIYF.